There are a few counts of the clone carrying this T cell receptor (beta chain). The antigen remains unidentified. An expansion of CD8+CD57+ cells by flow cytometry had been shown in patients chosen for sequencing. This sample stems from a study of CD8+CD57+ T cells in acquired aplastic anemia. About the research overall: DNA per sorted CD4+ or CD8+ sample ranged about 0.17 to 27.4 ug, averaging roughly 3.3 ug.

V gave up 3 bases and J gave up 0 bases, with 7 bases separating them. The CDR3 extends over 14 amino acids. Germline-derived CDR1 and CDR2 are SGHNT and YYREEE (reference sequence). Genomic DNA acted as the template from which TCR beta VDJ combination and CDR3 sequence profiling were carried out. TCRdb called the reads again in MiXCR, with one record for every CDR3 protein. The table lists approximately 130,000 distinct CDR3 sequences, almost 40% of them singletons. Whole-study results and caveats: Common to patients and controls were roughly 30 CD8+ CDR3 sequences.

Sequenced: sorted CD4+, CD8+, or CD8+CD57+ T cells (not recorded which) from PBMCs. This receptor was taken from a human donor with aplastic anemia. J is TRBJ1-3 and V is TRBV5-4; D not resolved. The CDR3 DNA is TGTGCCAGCAGCTCCTTTAACTCTGGAAACACCATATATTTT. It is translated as CASSSFNSGNTIYF.